This note documents a single T cell receptor beta chain sequence. No antigen is known for it. The sample is drawn from a study of T cell repertoires in cytomegalovirus infection. TCRdb ran MiXCR on the reads and lists one entry per CDR3 protein. The table has some 800,000 distinct CDR3 sequences, 25% to 35% seen once. Germline loops: CDR1 SGHTA, CDR2 FQGNSA. The CDR3 extends over 15 amino acids. J gave up 0 bases and V 6 bases, and 6 bases lay outside the gene matches. The J gene is TRBJ2-5, the V gene TRBV7-2; 8 bases line up with TRBD2. Here the sequenced sample was cultured CD8+ T cells from PBMCs, taken from culture after CMV antigen stimulation. The receptor was isolated from a human donor in good health (CMV status not recorded). Some clones in this sample may be carry-over from other donors' samples. The CDR3 protein is CASRSLAGYQETQYF. The CDR3 DNA sequence: TGTGCCAGCAGATCGCTAGCGGGCTACCAAGAGACCCAGTACTTC.